Following are 12 T cell receptor beta chains from one sample sequenced in a study of spatial heterogeneity in lung cancer. TCRdb recomputed calls from the 5' RACE reads with MiXCR, one row per CDR3 protein. In the table there are about 27,000 distinct CDR3 sequences, almost 5.5% of which are singletons. Time point given: blood at routine non-recurrence follow-up after resection. The source material was PBMCs, sampled at follow-up. These receptors all stem from a female donor with early-stage non-small cell lung cancer.

This clonotype occurred many times. The chain combines TRBV29-1 with TRBJ2-7, with D tentatively TRBD1 (6 bases). Trimming removed 4 bases at V and 2 bases at J, with 18 bases between. The CDR3 extends over 15 amino acids. The germline V gene has CDR1 SQVTM and CDR2 ANQGSEA. In DNA, the CDR3 is TGCAGCGTTGCCGGACCACAGGGAACTCCCTACGAGCAGTACTTC. This codes for CSVAGPQGTPYEQYF.

At least ten counts were recorded for this clonotype. The chain has TRBV6-5 and TRBJ1-2; the D gene is possibly TRBD1 (5 bases). Trimming left V 5 bases short and J 8 bases short, with 12 bases between. This CDR3 contains 12 residues. From germline, CDR1 is MNHEY and CDR2 SVGAGI. CDR3: CASSRRQLGYTF. The CDR3 coding sequence is TGTGCCAGCAGTCGTCGACAGTTAGGCTACACCTTC.

A note on this clonotype: A much larger clone is a single base away; this may be a read error. This rearrangement joins TRBV28 to TRBJ2-1; TRBD2 matches at 11 bases. Germline V lookup: CDR1 MDHEN, CDR2 SYDVKM. J gave up 6 bases and V 10 bases, and 8 bases lay outside the gene matches. The CDR3 sequence is 14 residues long. The CDR3 nucleotides are TGTGCCACCCAGTTAGCGGGAGGGGGCAATGAGCAGTTCTTC. Protein sequence: CATQLAGGGNEQFF.

The rearrangement joins TRBV7-2 to TRBJ2-3; 11 bases map to TRBD2. Germline V lookup: CDR1 SGHTA, CDR2 FQGNSA. CDR3 length: 15 amino acids. Trimming removed 6 bases from V and 4 bases from J; junction bases left unmatched: 6. CDR3 protein: CASRKTSGGPDTQYF. The CDR3 DNA is TGTGCCAGCAGAAAAACTAGCGGGGGCCCAGATACGCAGTATTTT.

This clonotype was observed at least ten times. This rearrangement joins TRBV28 to TRBJ2-7, with 9 positions matching TRBD1. Germline V gives CDR1 MDHEN, CDR2 SYDVKM. The CDR3 sequence is 15 residues long. J gave up 3 bases and V 5 bases, and 8 bases lay outside the gene matches. The CDR3 is CASSIGQGYRYEQYF. Written as DNA, the CDR3 is TGTGCCAGCAGTATCGGACAGGGGTACCGCTACGAGCAGTACTTC.

The J gene is TRBJ2-5, the V gene TRBV2, with 7 bases matching TRBD2. The J segment lost 5 bases and the V segment lost 3 bases, leaving 6 bases of the junction unmatched. CDR1 SNHLY and CDR2 FYNNEI come from the germline V gene. This CDR3 contains 14 residues. CDR3 nucleotides: TGTGCCAGCAGTGAGCTGACTAGCACGGAGACCCAGTACTTC. Amino acid sequence: CASSELTSTETQYF.

The chain joins TRBV12-3 or TRBV12-4 to TRBJ2-7, with 9 bases that match TRBD1. The junction had 11 bases not matched to a gene; V was cut back by 8 bases and J by 6 bases. The CDR3 sequence is 14 residues long. The CDR3 DNA reads TGTGCCAGCTCTCCGGGACAGGGATTTGGCGAGCAGTACTTC. Protein: CASSPGQGFGEQYF.

This clonotype showed up many times. The chain is built from TRBV19 and TRBJ2-1, with TRBD1 matching over 7 bases. This CDR3 comprises 15 residues. The germline V gene encodes CDR1 LNHDA and CDR2 SQIVND (reference sequence). V gave up 6 bases and J gave up 0 bases; unmatched junction bases: 5. The CDR3 coding sequence is TGTGCCAGTAGGGACAGGAGGAGCTCCTACAATGAGCAGTTCTTC. This codes for CASRDRRSSYNEQFF. Using reference TRBV19 and TRBJ2-1 for the parts outside the CDR3, the full variable domain is DGGITQSPKYLFRKEGQNVTLSCEQNLNHDAMYWYRQDPGQGLRLIYYSQIVNDFQKGDIAEGYSVSREKKESFPLTVTSAQKNPTAFYLCASRDRRSSYNEQFFGPGTRLTVL.

This clonotype was seen at least ten times. V gene TRBV5-1 combines with J gene TRBJ2-5, with 7 nucleotides matching TRBD2. The CDR3 runs 15 residues. J lost 4 bases, V lost 3 bases, and 9 bases had no gene match. The germline gives CDR1 SGHRS, CDR2 YFSETQ. The CDR3 loop reads CASSSQRGPAETQYF. In DNA, the CDR3 is TGCGCCAGCAGCTCGCAGCGGGGCCCGGCAGAGACCCAGTACTTC.

At least ten counts were recorded for this clonotype. The chain employs TRBV28 and TRBJ1-6, with TRBD1 as a possible D gene (6 bases). Germline loops: CDR1 MDHEN, CDR2 SYDVKM. The V gene lost 5 bases and the J gene lost 7 bases, with 12 bases spanning the gap. The CDR3 is 14 amino acids. The CDR3 bases are TGTGCCAGCAGTGGACGGACAGTGAATTCACCCCTCCACTTT. It encodes CASSGRTVNSPLHF.

This clonotype was picked up many times. The chain links TRBV9 to TRBJ2-2; a weak D match, TRBD1 (6 bases). The CDR3 is 14 residues long. Germline CDR1 SGDLS, CDR2 YYNGEE. V gave up 0 bases and J gave up 5 bases, with 8 bases separating them. CDR3 in DNA: TGTGCCAGCAGCGTAGGAACAGGGACCGGGGAGCTGTTTTTT. Translation: CASSVGTGTGELFF.

This clonotype was counted many times. The chain joins TRBV28 to TRBJ2-5; no clear D gene. The germline gives CDR1 MDHEN, CDR2 SYDVKM. The CDR3 has 13 residues. V was cut by 2 bases and J by 6 bases, with 10 bases left in between. The CDR3 DNA reads TGTGCCAGCAGTTTAACCTCCCCCCAGACCCAGTACTTC. This codes for CASSLTSPQTQYF. Variable domain in full (rest from reference TRBV28 and TRBJ2-5): DVKVTQSSRYLVKRTGEKVFLECVQDMDHENMFWYRQDPGLGLRLIYFSYDVKMKEKGDIPEGYSVSREKKERFSLILESASTNQTSMYLCASSLTSPQTQYFGPGTRLLVL.